Listed below are T cell receptor beta chains from one sample, sequenced in a study of T-cell reconstitution after alpha-beta-depleted transplantation in children. TCRdb analysed the PCR reads with MiXCR anew, one entry per CDR3 protein. The sample contains about 610,000 distinct CDR3 sequences, about 11% of which appear only once. The sample consisted of PBMCs from the stem cell graft donor, taken from the stem cell graft. The receptors were gathered from a human donor who donated a stem cell graft to a child with acute myeloid leukemia. CDR3s include the opening cysteine and the closing phenylalanine or tryptophan. D genes are given only for firm matches. Size is stated for part of the rows, as once, few or many counts, or as a class when the clone is expanded.

>TRBV20-1|few|TRBJ2-3|TRBD2
CSARRTSGWGDTQYF
TGCAGTGCTAGACGGACTAGCGGGTGGGGGGATACGCAGTATTTT
>TRBV29-1|-|TRBJ1-5|-
CSVVSTANQPQHF
TGCAGCGTTGTATCGACAGCAAATCAGCCCCAGCATTTT
>TRBV12-3/TRBV12-4|many|TRBJ2-5|-
CASSPRGSRQETQYF
TGTGCCAGCAGTCCCCGGGGTAGTAGGCAAGAGACCCAGTACTTC
>TRBV7-9|few|TRBJ1-6|-
CASSGGTANSPLHF
TGTGCCAGCAGTGGTGGGACGGCAAATTCACCCCTCCACTTT
>TRBV20-1|once|TRBJ1-3|TRBD1
CSASGQGGRRSGNTIYF
TGCAGTGCTAGCGGACAGGGAGGCCGGCGAAGTGGAAACACCATATATTTT
>TRBV9|few|TRBJ1-4|-
CASSVKGRDGEKLFF
TGTGCCAGCAGCGTAAAGGGCAGGGACGGGGAAAAACTGTTTTTT
>TRBV3-2|many|TRBJ1-1|-
CASSSPGRLNTEAFF
TGTGCCAGCAGCTCACCAGGGCGTCTGAACACTGAAGCTTTCTTT
>TRBV29-1|-|TRBJ1-4|-
CSVGGLNEKLFF
TGCAGCGTTGGGGGGCTTAATGAAAAACTGTTTTTT
>TRBV14|many|TRBJ1-1|-
CASSQAPNTEAFF
TGTGCCAGCAGCCAAGCACCGAACACTGAAGCTTTCTTT
>TRBV7-9|few|TRBJ1-1|-
CASSQGVNTEAFF
TGTGCCAGCAGCCAGGGAGTGAACACTGAAGCTTTCTTT
>TRBV5-5|-|TRBJ2-3|-
CASSPQWGTDTQYF
TGTGCCAGCAGCCCCCAATGGGGCACAGATACGCAGTATTTT
>TRBV25-1|many|TRBJ1-2|TRBD1
CASSESDRGLGYTF
TGTGCCAGCAGTGAAAGTGACAGGGGGCTTGGCTACACCTTC
>TRBV30|few|TRBJ2-2|-
CAWSVTAGWNTGELFF
TGTGCCTGGAGTGTAACTGCGGGATGGAACACCGGGGAGCTGTTTTTT
>TRBV10-3|-|TRBJ2-2|-
CATSGLDTGELFF
TGTGCCACGAGCGGACTGGACACCGGGGAGCTGTTTTTT
>TRBV7-2|-|TRBJ2-3|TRBD2
CASTGGITDTQYF
TGTGCCAGCACCGGGGGGATCACAGATACGCAGTATTTT
>TRBV4-3|few|TRBJ2-7|-
CASSQVRDSHYEQYF
TGCGCCAGCAGCCAAGTCCGGGACTCCCACTACGAGCAGTACTTC
>TRBV29-1|many|TRBJ2-1|-
CSARVRAIYNEQFF
TGCAGCGCAAGGGTGCGGGCTATTTACAATGAGCAGTTCTTC
>TRBV28|-|TRBJ1-6|-
CASSLGTRNSPLHF
TGTGCCAGCAGTTTAGGGACTAGGAATTCACCCCTCCACTTT
>TRBV6-1|few|TRBJ1-6|-
CASKGEIGSPLHF
TGTGCCAGCAAGGGGGAAATAGGTTCACCCCTCCACTTT
>TRBV5-1|-|TRBJ2-5|-
CASTPGGSQQETQYF
TGCGCCAGCACCCCCGGAGGGAGCCAGCAAGAGACCCAGTACTTC
>TRBV7-2|-|TRBJ2-2|-
CASSLGGERTGELFF
TGTGCCAGCAGCTTAGGAGGGGAACGGACCGGGGAGCTGTTTTTT
>TRBV20-1|many|TRBJ2-7|TRBD2
CSARGTGTSGRGEQYF
TGCAGTGCTAGAGGCACCGGGACTAGCGGGAGGGGTGAGCAGTACTTC
>TRBV14|few|TRBJ2-7|-
CASSQHLALTYEQYF
TGTGCCAGCAGCCAACACCTAGCTCTGACCTACGAGCAGTATTTC
>TRBV5-4|many|TRBJ2-1|-
CASSFGQGLGNEQFF
TGTGCCAGCAGCTTTGGGCAGGGTTTGGGCAATGAGCAGTTCTTC
>TRBV5-5|-|TRBJ1-1|-
CASSLRRVYTEAFF
TGTGCCAGCAGCTTGAGGCGGGTTTACACTGAAGCTTTCTTT
>TRBV4-2|-|TRBJ2-2|TRBD2
CASSRPDPRKTSGSRIPGELFF
TGTGCCAGCAGCCGCCCCGACCCCCGAAAAACTAGCGGGAGTCGAATTCCCGGGGAGCTGTTTTTT
>TRBV7-2|few|TRBJ2-7|TRBD2
CASLPGRGSYEQYF
TGTGCCAGCCTCCCGGGGCGGGGGTCCTACGAGCAGTACTTC
>TRBV11-2|few|TRBJ2-4|TRBD2
CASSFRRAGGFQYF
TGTGCCAGCAGCTTCCGTAGGGCGGGAGGCTTTCAGTACTTC